Listed here is a single T cell receptor (beta chain). Its antigen remains unknown. Germline CDR1 reads LNHDA; CDR2 reads SQIVND (reference sequence). J lost 6 bases, V lost 1 base, and 5 bases had no gene match. The CDR3 has 15 residues. The data derive from a study of cytomegalovirus exposure and HLA in healthy donors. General study findings and limits: Other equally common chains were less clonally expanded than HLA-associated TCR beta chains, a later analysis showed.

The PCR used 60 Vbeta and 13 Jbeta primers. The table came from immunoSEQ multiplex PCR; TCRdb's copy has only in-frame clones and leaves some out. The sample lists roughly 80,000 clones, roughly 80% occurring once. The clonotype originates from a woman aged 40 to 50 in good health and CMV-seronegative. The chain couples TRBV19 to TRBJ2-3; 9 bases are shared with TRBD1. Sequences were obtained from PBMCs. CDR3 sequence (DNA): TGTGCCAGTAGTATAGTTTGGACAGGGGATGATACGCAGTATTTT. It codes for CASSIVWTGDDTQYF.